This T cell receptor (beta chain) was recovered during a study of blood T cell repertoires in COVID-19. About the study: The samples span acute and convalescent COVID-19 from the United States, Italy and Spain. T cells, B-cell-depleted T cells, or PBMCs supplied cDNA or gDNA.

This clone appeared a single time. The CDR3 has 13 amino acids. Trimming removed 5 bases at V and 5 bases at J, with 12 bases between. CDR1 LNHNV and CDR2 YYDKDF come from the germline V gene (reference sequence). In the authors' workflow: Cell counts per sample came from amplifying reference gene primers. The protocol was immunoSEQ multiplex PCR, while the TCRdb copy is restricted to in-frame clones and leaves out a portion. The DNA was the basis for D and trimming; V, J and clone size are from that table. The sample has more than 250,000 clones; roughly 87% are singletons. The sequencing sample was made of peripheral blood. The chain couples TRBV15 to TRBJ2-5; no firm D call. The TCR sequence derives from a man in his forties or fifties with active or convalescent COVID-19. DNA of the CDR3: TGTGCCACCAGCGCCTCAGGTTTGGAGACCCAGTACTTC. It yields the protein CATSASGLETQYF.